A selection of T cell receptor beta chains follows, all from one sample in a study of T cell responses to AZD1222 COVID-19 vaccine. This table comes from immunoSEQ multiplex PCR, and its TCRdb copy is limited to in-frame clones, with some not included. The sample includes 200,000 or so clones, approximately 93% seen only once; the top ten take over 0.95%. The sample was peripheral blood, taken 28 days after the second AZD1222 dose. The receptors originated from an adult who received the AZD1222 COVID-19 vaccine. Each CDR3 is given with its conserved first and last residue. D genes are given only for firm matches. Expanded clones are given a class, and other clones once, few, many or no size at all.

D gene: .; clone size: .; V gene: TRBV5-4; J gene: TRBJ1-1; CDR3 protein: CASSLKRDTEAFF; CDR3 DNA: TGTGCCAGCAGCTTGAAAAGGGACACTGAAGCTTTCTTT
D gene: TRBD1; clone size: .; V gene: TRBV7-2; J gene: TRBJ2-3; CDR3 protein: CASSIKGAPTDTQYF; CDR3 DNA: TGTGCCAGCAGCATTAAGGGGGCCCCCACAGATACGCAGTATTTT
D gene: TRBD1; clone size: .; V gene: TRBV25-1; J gene: TRBJ1-1; CDR3 protein: CASKDRGNTEAFF; CDR3 DNA: TGTGCCAGCAAGGACAGGGGGAACACTGAAGCTTTCTTT
D gene: .; clone size: .; V gene: TRBV6-5; J gene: TRBJ1-1; CDR3 protein: CASGRRVGGDTEAFF; CDR3 DNA: TGTGCCAGCGGTCGCCGGGTTGGCGGAGACACTGAAGCTTTCTTT
D gene: TRBD2; clone size: .; V gene: TRBV28; J gene: TRBJ2-3; CDR3 protein: CASSRLAGGRTDTQYF; CDR3 DNA: TGTGCCAGCAGCAGACTAGCGGGGGGCCGCACAGATACGCAGTATTTT
D gene: .; clone size: .; V gene: TRBV7-7; J gene: TRBJ2-2; CDR3 protein: CASSWGGTGELFF; CDR3 DNA: TGTGCCAGCAGCTGGGGTGGCACCGGGGAGCTGTTTTTT
D gene: .; clone size: .; V gene: TRBV6-6; J gene: TRBJ1-2; CDR3 protein: CASSQDGTNYGYTF; CDR3 DNA: TGTGCCAGCAGCCAGGACGGGACTAACTATGGCTACACCTTC
D gene: .; clone size: .; V gene: TRBV2; J gene: TRBJ1-2; CDR3 protein: CASSEAGGTSYGYTF; CDR3 DNA: TGTGCCAGCAGTGAAGCGGGAGGGACGAGCTATGGCTACACCTTC
D gene: .; clone size: few; V gene: TRBV11-2; J gene: TRBJ1-2; CDR3 protein: CASSSEVIGGPNYGYTF; CDR3 DNA: TGTGCCAGCAGCTCAGAAGTAATTGGGGGCCCTAACTATGGCTACACCTTC
D gene: .; clone size: .; V gene: TRBV6-6; J gene: TRBJ1-5; CDR3 protein: CASSYLGNQPQHF; CDR3 DNA: TGTGCCAGCAGTTACTTGGGCAATCAGCCCCAGCATTTT
D gene: .; clone size: .; V gene: TRBV6-1; J gene: TRBJ1-2; CDR3 protein: CASSDPAVGGYTF; CDR3 DNA: TGTGCCAGCAGTGATCCGGCGGTGGGTGGCTACACCTTC
D gene: .; clone size: .; V gene: TRBV7-2; J gene: TRBJ2-6; CDR3 protein: CASSLRLISGANVLTF; CDR3 DNA: TGTGCCAGCAGCTTAAGGCTCATCTCTGGGGCCAACGTCCTGACTTTC
D gene: TRBD1; clone size: .; V gene: TRBV10-3; J gene: TRBJ2-7; CDR3 protein: CAIGRQGAYEQYF; CDR3 DNA: TGTGCCATCGGGAGACAGGGGGCCTACGAGCAGTACTTC
D gene: TRBD1; clone size: .; V gene: TRBV13; J gene: TRBJ2-7; CDR3 protein: CASSLGQGAYEQYF; CDR3 DNA: TGTGCCAGCAGCTTAGGACAGGGGGCCTACGAGCAGTACTTC
D gene: TRBD1; clone size: .; V gene: TRBV19; J gene: TRBJ1-5; CDR3 protein: CASSIVRTGGDQPQHF; CDR3 DNA: TGTGCCAGTAGTATCGTAAGGACAGGGGGGGATCAGCCCCAGCATTTT
D gene: TRBD1; clone size: .; V gene: TRBV5-4; J gene: TRBJ2-7; CDR3 protein: CASSLAPGQGWYEQYF; CDR3 DNA: TGTGCCAGCAGCTTGGCGCCGGGACAGGGCTGGTACGAGCAGTACTTC
D gene: .; clone size: .; V gene: TRBV27; J gene: TRBJ1-1; CDR3 protein: CASGNTEAFF; CDR3 DNA: TGTGCCAGCGGCAACACTGAAGCTTTCTTT
D gene: .; clone size: .; V gene: TRBV7-2; J gene: TRBJ1-6; CDR3 protein: CASSLQGADSPLHF; CDR3 DNA: TGTGCCAGCAGCTTGCAGGGCGCGGATTCACCCCTCCACTTT
D gene: .; clone size: .; V gene: TRBV28; J gene: TRBJ1-3; CDR3 protein: CASSLPGSAGNTIYF; CDR3 DNA: TGTGCCAGCAGTTTACCAGGGAGCGCTGGAAACACCATATATTTT
D gene: TRBD1; clone size: .; V gene: TRBV3-1/TRBV3-2; J gene: TRBJ2-3; CDR3 protein: CASSHTTGALSTDTQYF; CDR3 DNA: TGTGCCAGCAGCCACACGACAGGGGCCCTCTCCACAGATACGCAGTATTTT
D gene: .; clone size: .; V gene: TRBV27; J gene: TRBJ2-3; CDR3 protein: CASSLQLALTDTQYF; CDR3 DNA: TGTGCCAGCAGTTTACAGCTAGCCCTCACAGATACGCAGTATTTT
D gene: .; clone size: .; V gene: TRBV3-1/TRBV3-2; J gene: TRBJ1-5; CDR3 protein: CASSQGGYQPQHF; CDR3 DNA: TGTGCCAGCAGCCAAGGAGGGTATCAGCCCCAGCATTTT
D gene: .; clone size: .; V gene: TRBV5-1; J gene: TRBJ1-1; CDR3 protein: CASSLGAGMDTEAFF; CDR3 DNA: TGCGCCAGCAGCTTGGGCGCAGGGATGGACACTGAAGCTTTCTTT
D gene: TRBD1; clone size: .; V gene: TRBV10-3; J gene: TRBJ1-5; CDR3 protein: CAISDRENQPQHF; CDR3 DNA: TGTGCCATCAGCGACAGGGAAAATCAGCCCCAGCATTTT
D gene: TRBD1; clone size: .; V gene: TRBV23-1; J gene: TRBJ1-5; CDR3 protein: CASSQSGRDRDNQPQHF; CDR3 DNA: TGCGCCAGCAGTCAATCAGGAAGGGACAGGGATAATCAGCCCCAGCATTTT